The TCR beta chain under discussion was sequenced for a study of blood T cells in healthy people across ages. Next came a second PCR, run for 7 to 11 cycles, which used a sample-barcoded 5' primer along with a J-beta primer mix. In TCRdb, the 5' RACE reads were re-called with MiXCR into one record per CDR3 protein. The sample includes hundreds of thousands of distinct CDR3 sequences, approximately 44% of them seen just once. The germline gives CDR1 MNHEY, CDR2 SVGAGI. V lost 6 bases and J lost 4; bases outside the gene matches: 6. The CDR3 consists of 16 residues. The chain links TRBV6-5 to TRBJ2-3, with 14 bases that match TRBD2. This sequence was found in a man aged 60 to 69 in good health. Sequenced input: blood. CDR3 in DNA: TGTGCCAGCAGACCTGGGACTAGCGGGGGATCAGATACGCAGTATTTT. Translating it yields CASRPGTSGGSDTQYF.